The table lists the clone carrying this T cell receptor beta chain with a count of one. These data are taken from a study of T cells after somatic rescue of genetic block. Per germline, CDR1 PRHDT and CDR2 FYEKMQ (reference sequence). This CDR3 is 12 amino acids long. V lost 11 bases, J lost 4 bases, and 13 bases lay in between. The repertoire was sequenced with immunoSEQ multiplex PCR; TCRdb's copy has only in-frame clones and lacks some. The top ten hold around 1.5% of the sample, which has tens of thousands of clones, approximately 90% seen once. Sequenced material: peripheral blood mononuclear cells (PBMCs). The receptor was derived from a woman between 18 and 30 years old. The chain has TRBV13 and TRBJ2-3, with a possible D match to TRBD1 (7 bases). CDR3 nucleotides: TGTGCCTCCAGCAGGGGGGCAGATACGCAGTATTTT. Protein sequence: CASSRGADTQYF.